Below, one T cell receptor beta chain is given with its context. Germline loops: CDR1 MNHEY, CDR2 SMNVEV (reference sequence). V shed 3 bases and J 4 bases; nucleotides not matched to a gene: 5. The CDR3 loop spans 14 amino acids. Profiled with immunoSEQ multiplex PCR; TCRdb holds only in-frame clones, not every one. Seen here are 70,000 or so clones, less than 95% observed once, and the top ten hold less than 2%. These data originate in a study of cytomegalovirus exposure and HLA in healthy donors. This chain links TRBV27 with TRBJ2-7; 8 bases fit TRBD1. The clonotype comes from a woman aged 18-30 years in good health and CMV-seropositive. Sequenced sample: PBMCs. In DNA, the CDR3 is TGTGCCAGCAGTTTGAGGACAGGGCCATACGAGCAGTACTTC. This sequence encodes CASSLRTGPYEQYF.